Listed here are 31 T cell receptor beta chains from one sample, sequenced in a study of blood T cell repertoires in COVID-19. Sequencing used immunoSEQ multiplex PCR; TCRdb keeps in-frame clones, though not all of them. The sample yields around 160,000 clones, 80% to 90% seen once. The material sequenced was peripheral blood. These TCRs come from a man aged 18 to 35 with COVID-19, enrolled during active disease.

A word on this clone: The junction departs from the called germline gene at one end, perhaps through a read error. CDR3 bases: TGTGCCACCAGCAGAGATCTCACCGGGACAGGGGGGCATAAACTGCTTTTT. Amino acids: CATSRDLTGTGGHKLLF. The rearrangement joins TRBV15 to TRBJ1-4; 11 bases align to TRBD1. Germline assignment: CDR1 LNHNV and CDR2 YYDKDF (reference sequence). This CDR3 has 17 residues.

This clone was counted a few times. The chain employs TRBV3-1 (or the pseudogene TRBV3-2) and TRBJ2-2; 11 bases are shared with TRBD2. V dropped 0 bases and J dropped 6; count of bases not matched to a gene: 18. Germline V gene lookup returns CDR1 LGHDT and CDR2 YNNKEL (reference sequence). The CDR3 is 21 residues long. CDR3 DNA: TGTGCCAGCAGCCAAGATATTGGCGGGGGACTAGCGGCCTGGGGGCCCGGGGAGCTGTTTTTT. Encoded protein: CASSQDIGGGLAAWGPGELFF.

This chain joins TRBV6-2 or TRBV6-3 and TRBJ2-3; the D gene is possibly TRBD2 (5 bases). Germline lookup yields CDR1 MNHEY and CDR2 SVGEGT. V lost 0 bases, J lost 1 base, and 14 bases lay in between. This CDR3 comprises 17 residues. The CDR3 DNA follows: TGTGCCAGCAGTTACTCGCCGACCTCCGGGGGCACAGATACGCAGTATTTT. Translating it yields CASSYSPTSGGTDTQYF.

The CDR3: CASTPNRVLQQETQYF. The CDR3 DNA reads TGTGCCAGCACCCCCAACAGAGTCTTACAGCAAGAGACCCAGTACTTC. The chain recombines TRBV28 with TRBJ2-5; D gene unclear. V lost 7 bases and J lost 2, with 20 bases in between. CDR1 MDHEN and CDR2 SYDVKM come from the germline V gene. The CDR3 has 16 amino acids. Full variable domain (missing parts from reference TRBV28 and TRBJ2-5): DVKVTQSSRYLVKRTGEKVFLECVQDMDHENMFWYRQDPGLGLRLIYFSYDVKMKEKGDIPEGYSVSREKKERFSLILESASTNQTSMYLCASTPNRVLQQETQYFGPGTRLLVL.

The chain couples TRBV9 to TRBJ2-2; D might be TRBD2 (6 bases). The germline V and J ends were trimmed by 0 bases and 7 bases, with 10 bases remaining between them. CDR1 and CDR2 (germline): SGDLS, YYNGEE. The CDR3 consists of 14 residues. Here the CDR3 DNA reads TGTGCCAGCAGCGTAGCTCAGGGAGGCGGGGAGCTGTTTTTT. The encoded protein is CASSVAQGGGELFF. Drawing the rest from reference TRBV9 and TRBJ2-2, the complete variable domain is DSGVTQTPKHLITATGQRVTLRCSPRSGDLSVYWYQQSLDQGLQFLIQYYNGEERAKGNILERFSAQQFPDLHSELNLSSLELGDSALYFCASSVAQGGGELFFGEGSRLTVL.

The V and J genes are TRBV28 and TRBJ1-5; 7 nucleotides match TRBD1. Germline trimming cut 6 bases from V and 7 bases from J; bases unmatched to any gene: 15. Per the germline V gene, CDR1 is MDHEN and CDR2 is SYDVKM. The CDR3 is 16 amino acids. Here the CDR3 DNA reads TGTGCCAGCAGCCAACCCTTGACAGGGACGGAACAGCCCCAGCATTTT. This codes for CASSQPLTGTEQPQHF.

The chain links TRBV6-5 to TRBJ1-2; the D gene is possibly TRBD1 (5 bases). Germline CDR1 MNHEY, CDR2 SVGAGI. The CDR3 runs 13 residues. Trimming shortened V by 7 bases and J by 4 bases, and 13 bases separated the two germline ends. CDR3 bases: TGTGCCAGCAAAAGGACAAGCCTCTATGGCTACACCTTC. Its protein is CASKRTSLYGYTF.

A remark on this clone: Mismatch with germline at one junction end may stem from a read error. The DNA of the CDR3 is TGTGCCAGCAGCTTGGGTGCCGGGACAGAGGGAAAACTGCTTTTT. It yields the protein CASSLGAGTEGKLLF. The genes are TRBV5-8 and TRBJ1-4, with 7 bases matching TRBD1. CDR3 length: 15 amino acids. CDR1 is SGHTS, CDR2 YDEGEE, per germline.

The chain has TRBV7-9 and TRBJ2-7; 9 bases agree with TRBD2. This CDR3 is 16 amino acids long. V dropped 5 bases and J dropped 3; count of bases not matched to a gene: 11. Germline CDR1 SEHNR, CDR2 FQNEAQ (reference sequence). The CDR3: CASSNTKAGGGYEQYF. Written as DNA, the CDR3 is TGTGCCAGCAGCAATACTAAAGCGGGGGGAGGCTACGAGCAGTACTTC.

V usage is TRBV7-9 and J usage is TRBJ1-6; the match to TRBD1 covers 8 bases. The CDR3 has 12 amino acids. The V segment lost 6 bases and the J segment 10 bases; nucleotides outside the gene matches: 2. CDR1 and CDR2 from the germline V gene are SEHNR and FQNEAQ (reference sequence). CDR3 bases: TGTGCCAGCAGTCAGGGGGCCTCACCCCTCCACTTT. Translated: CASSQGASPLHF.

The chain joins TRBV24-1 to TRBJ2-1; a possible D gene is TRBD2 (6 bases). The V end was cut by 2 bases, the J end by 1 base, with 11 bases between. Germline CDR1 KGHDR, CDR2 SFDVKD. The length of the CDR3 is 16 residues. CDR3 in DNA: TGTGCCACCAGTGATTGGCGGGGCGGTTCCTACAATGAGCAGTTCTTC. This sequence encodes CATSDWRGGSYNEQFF.

The V gene is TRBV28, the J gene TRBJ1-3; maybe TRBD1 (6 bases). Trimming left V 7 bases short and J 4 bases short, with 17 bases between. Germline assignment: CDR1 MDHEN and CDR2 SYDVKM. The CDR3 totals 15 residues. The CDR3 spells CASTLGGASGNTIYF. The CDR3, as DNA: TGTGCCAGCACTCTGGGGGGGGCGTCGGGAAACACCATATATTTT.

The rearrangement links TRBV28 to TRBJ1-5; 7 bases fit TRBD1. The CDR3 has 17 amino acids. Germline CDR1 is MDHEN and CDR2 is SYDVKM. Trimming took 8 bases from V and 1 from J; bases not matched to a gene: 14. The CDR3 bases are TGTGCCAGCGGGCCGGGACAGACGGCTGCAAGCAATCAGCCCCAGCATTTT. Translated, it gives CASGPGQTAASNQPQHF.

CDR3 region: CASNPQGSWADTQYF. The CDR3 region has the DNA TGTGCCAGCAACCCTCAGGGATCCTGGGCAGATACGCAGTATTTT. This chain links TRBV7-9 with TRBJ2-3, with D possibly matching TRBD1 (5 bases). V shed 7 bases and J shed 4 bases, with 18 bases lying between them. From germline, CDR1 is SEHNR and CDR2 FQNEAQ (reference sequence). The CDR3 runs 15 residues.

The chain links TRBV10-3 to TRBJ2-5, with D perhaps matching TRBD2 (7 bases). The V gene's germline CDR1 is ENHRY and CDR2 SYGVKD. The CDR3 spans 15 residues. V lost 2 bases, J lost 2 bases, and 12 bases lay in between. Here the CDR3 DNA reads TGTGCCATCAGTGAGCGGGGGGCAGGGCAAGAGACCCAGTACTTC. This gives the protein CAISERGAGQETQYF.

The V call is TRBV30, the J call TRBJ2-3, with D tentatively TRBD1 (6 bases). Trimming took 3 bases from V and 0 from J, leaving 10 bases between them. Germline-derived CDR1 and CDR2 are GTSNPN and SVGIG (reference sequence). This CDR3 is 14 amino acids long. The CDR3 sequence: CAWSRDTSTDTQYF. The CDR3 DNA follows: TGTGCCTGGAGCCGGGACACGAGCACAGATACGCAGTATTTT. Together with reference TRBV30 and TRBJ2-3, the CDR3 gives the full variable domain: SQTIHQWPATLVQPVGSPLSLECTVEGTSNPNLYWYRQAAGRGLQLLFYSVGIGQISSEVPQNLSASRPQDRQFILSSKKLLLSDSGFYLCAWSRDTSTDTQYFGPGTRLTVL.

This rearrangement joins TRBV5-1 to TRBJ2-1; 12 bases are a match to TRBD1. The junction had 16 bases not matched to a gene; V was cut back by 3 bases and J by 6 bases. The CDR3 consists of 19 residues. Germline V gene sequence: CDR1 SGHRS, CDR2 YFSETQ. CDR3 nucleotides: TGCGCCAGCAGCTGGACCGGGACAGGGGGCCAGCGGGAGCGCAATGAGCAGTTCTTC. Amino acid sequence: CASSWTGTGGQRERNEQFF.

This chain joins TRBV27 and TRBJ1-5; D not certain. The CDR3 length is 15 residues. V was trimmed by 3 bases and J by 3 bases, leaving 12 bases between them. Germline V gene sequence: CDR1 MNHEY, CDR2 SMNVEV (reference sequence). The CDR3 region has the DNA TGTGCCAGCAGTTTTTGGGGAGCGGACAATCAGCCCCAGCATTTT. Translated, it gives CASSFWGADNQPQHF.

The rearrangement joins TRBV5-6 to TRBJ2-7, with a tentative D call TRBD1 (6 bases). The germline V gene has CDR1 SGHDT and CDR2 YYEEEE. The CDR3 contains 16 residues. V was shortened by 4 bases and J by 2 bases, with 19 bases between the two germline ends. CDR3 amino acids: CASSPVTGLGPYEQYF. The CDR3 nucleotides are TGTGCCAGCAGCCCTGTAACAGGGTTGGGGCCCTACGAGCAGTACTTC. The full variable domain, completed using reference TRBV5-6 and TRBJ2-7, is DAGVTQSPTHLIKTRGQQVTLRCSPKSGHDTVSWYQQALGQGPQFIFQYYEEEERQRGNFPDRFSGHQFPNYSSELNVNALLLGDSALYLCASSPVTGLGPYEQYFGPGTRLTVT.

V gene TRBV4-2 combines with J gene TRBJ2-1, with D unresolved. The V gene's germline CDR1 is LGHNA and CDR2 YNFKEQ. With 2 bases removed from V and 1 base from J, the gap between germline ends came to 12 bases. The CDR3 runs to 16 residues. Written as DNA, the CDR3 is TGTGCCAGCAGCCAAAGTTTAGCTAATTCCTACAATGAGCAGTTCTTC. This translates into CASSQSLANSYNEQFF.

In DNA, the CDR3 is TGTGCCAGCAGTCTACAGCGGGGTTACAATGAGCAGTTCTTC. This encodes CASSLQRGYNEQFF. The V gene is TRBV6-2 or TRBV6-3, the J gene TRBJ2-1; TRBD2 matches 7 bases. This CDR3 is built from 14 residues. Trimming cost V 5 bases and J 4 bases; bases outside gene matches: 5. Germline values: CDR1 MNHEY, CDR2 SVGEGT.

This chain connects TRBV11-2 to TRBJ2-7; D perhaps matches TRBD1 (5 bases). From germline, CDR1 is SGHAT and CDR2 FQNNGV. The CDR3 contains 16 residues. V dropped 4 bases and J dropped 6 bases, with 22 bases sitting between them. The CDR3 DNA follows: TGTGCCAGCAGCTCAGTCAGGACAAGTCGGATTCGCGAGCAGTACTTC. The encoded protein is CASSSVRTSRIREQYF.

This clone was counted once. V gene TRBV27 combines with J gene TRBJ2-1; 8 bases are a match to TRBD2. This CDR3 is built from 14 residues. The ends lost 5 bases at V and 10 bases at J; junction bases unmatched: 10. CDR1 MNHEY and CDR2 SMNVEV come from the germline V gene (reference sequence). The CDR3 sequence is CASSDSGPGGEQFF. DNA for the CDR3: TGTGCCAGCAGTGATAGCGGACCGGGGGGGGAGCAGTTCTTC.

V gene TRBV27 combines with J gene TRBJ1-5; no definite D call. Germline V gene lookup returns CDR1 MNHEY and CDR2 SMNVEV (reference sequence). The CDR3 is 14 amino acids. V was trimmed by 2 bases and J by 4 bases, leaving 9 bases between them. CDR3 DNA: TGTGCCAGCAGTTTACAGGCGTGGAATCAGCCCCAGCATTTT. It encodes CASSLQAWNQPQHF.

The V and J genes are TRBV6-2 or TRBV6-3 and TRBJ2-3; 9 bases map to TRBD2. Trimming cost V 1 base and J 4 bases; bases outside gene matches: 6. This CDR3 is 16 amino acids long. CDR1 is MNHEY and CDR2 is SVGEGT in the germline V gene. CDR3 nucleotide sequence: TGTGCCAGCAGTTACTACGGCGGGAGGGCTGCAGATACGCAGTATTTT. Amino acid sequence: CASSYYGGRAADTQYF.

The CDR3 spells CASSPRGGVGGNTIYF. The CDR3 bases are TGCGCCAGCAGCCCCCGAGGGGGGGTGGGTGGAAACACCATATATTTT. The gene calls are TRBV4-3 and TRBJ1-3, with D possibly TRBD1 on 6 matching bases. Trimming removed 4 bases at V and 3 bases at J, with 16 bases between. This CDR3 comprises 16 residues. CDR1 and CDR2 (germline): LGHNA, YSLEER.

V and J are TRBV27 and TRBJ2-1; the match to TRBD2 covers 9 bases. With 2 bases clipped from V and 1 base from J, the junction kept 0 bases outside the gene matches. This CDR3 contains 15 residues. The V gene's germline CDR1 is MNHEY and CDR2 SMNVEV (reference sequence). The DNA for the CDR3 is TGTGCCAGCAGTTTACTAGCGGGGTCCTACAATGAGCAGTTCTTC. It translates to CASSLLAGSYNEQFF.

The gene calls are TRBV30 and TRBJ2-1; the match to TRBD2 covers 12 bases. The CDR3 consists of 16 residues. The trim removed 1 base at V and 6 bases at J, leaving 7 bases unmatched. Germline CDR1 and CDR2: GTSNPN and SVGIG (reference sequence). CDR3 sequence (DNA): TGTGCCTGGAGTGCCAGACTAGCGGGAGCTTTCAATGAGCAGTTCTTC. Translating gives CAWSARLAGAFNEQFF.

V gene TRBV5-1 combines with J gene TRBJ1-4; 9 bases are a match to TRBD1. Germline V CDR1 and CDR2: SGHRS, YFSETQ. The CDR3 loop spans 14 amino acids. After removal of 4 bases from V and 7 bases from J, the junction contained 5 bases not matched to a gene. In nucleotides, the CDR3 is TGCGCCAGCAGCCCGGGACAGGGTGGTGAAAAACTGTTTTTT. Amino acid sequence: CASSPGQGGEKLFF.

The V and J genes are TRBV28 and TRBJ1-3; 7 bases map to TRBD1. This CDR3 is 15 amino acids long. Losses at the gene ends were 5 bases for V and 2 bases for J; bases not matched to a gene: 6. Looked up from germline, CDR1 is MDHEN and CDR2 is SYDVKM. The DNA for the CDR3 is TGTGCCAGCAGTGAGGACAGGTATGCTGGAAACACCATATATTTT. Encoded protein: CASSEDRYAGNTIYF.

The rearrangement links TRBV10-3 to TRBJ1-5; a possible D gene is TRBD1 (5 bases). The germline V and J ends were trimmed by 4 bases and 1 base, with 5 bases remaining between them. Germline-derived CDR1 and CDR2 are ENHRY and SYGVKD. CDR3 size: 13 residues. The DNA of the CDR3 is TGTGCCATCAGTGGGGGCAGCAATCAGCCCCAGCATTTT. Protein: CAISGGSNQPQHF.